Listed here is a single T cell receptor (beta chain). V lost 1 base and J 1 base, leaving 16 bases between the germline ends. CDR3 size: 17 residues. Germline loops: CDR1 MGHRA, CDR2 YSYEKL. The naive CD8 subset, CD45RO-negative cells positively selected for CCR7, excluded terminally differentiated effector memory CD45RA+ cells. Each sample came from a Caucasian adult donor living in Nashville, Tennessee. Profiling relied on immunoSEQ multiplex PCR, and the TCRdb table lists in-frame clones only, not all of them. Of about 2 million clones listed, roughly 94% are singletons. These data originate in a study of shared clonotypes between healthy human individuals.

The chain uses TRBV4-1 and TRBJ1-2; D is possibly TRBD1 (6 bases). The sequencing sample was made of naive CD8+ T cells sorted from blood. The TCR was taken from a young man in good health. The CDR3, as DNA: TGCGCCAGCAGCCAAGGGAAGGGTGGGGGCGATAACTATGGCTACACCTTC. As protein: CASSQGKGGGDNYGYTF.